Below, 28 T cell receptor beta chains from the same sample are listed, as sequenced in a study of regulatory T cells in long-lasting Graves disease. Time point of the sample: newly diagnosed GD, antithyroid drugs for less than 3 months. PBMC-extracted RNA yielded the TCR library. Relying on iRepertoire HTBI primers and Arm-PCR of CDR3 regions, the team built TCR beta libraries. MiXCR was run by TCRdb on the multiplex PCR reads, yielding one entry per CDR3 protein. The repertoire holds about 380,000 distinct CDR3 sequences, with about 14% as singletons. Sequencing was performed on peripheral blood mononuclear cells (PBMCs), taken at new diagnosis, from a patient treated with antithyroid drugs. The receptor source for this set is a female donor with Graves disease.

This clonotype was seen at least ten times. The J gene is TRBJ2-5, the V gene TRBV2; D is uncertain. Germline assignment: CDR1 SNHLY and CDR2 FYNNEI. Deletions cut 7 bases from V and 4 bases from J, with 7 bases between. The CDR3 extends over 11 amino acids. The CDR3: CASTETETQYF. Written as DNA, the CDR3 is TGTGCCAGCACCGAAACAGAGACCCAGTACTTC.

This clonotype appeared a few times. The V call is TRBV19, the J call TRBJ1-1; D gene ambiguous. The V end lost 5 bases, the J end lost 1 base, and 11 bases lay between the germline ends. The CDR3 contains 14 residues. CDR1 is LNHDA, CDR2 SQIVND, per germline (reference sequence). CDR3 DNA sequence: TGTGCCAGTAGTGTAGGGCCGGCGAACACTGAAGCTTTCTTT. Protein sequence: CASSVGPANTEAFF.

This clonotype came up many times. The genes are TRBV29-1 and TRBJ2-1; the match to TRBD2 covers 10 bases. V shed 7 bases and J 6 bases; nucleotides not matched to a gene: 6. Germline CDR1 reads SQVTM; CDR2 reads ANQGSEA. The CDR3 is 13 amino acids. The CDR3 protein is CSERAGGGNEQFF. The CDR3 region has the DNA TGCAGCGAGAGAGCGGGAGGGGGCAATGAGCAGTTCTTC.

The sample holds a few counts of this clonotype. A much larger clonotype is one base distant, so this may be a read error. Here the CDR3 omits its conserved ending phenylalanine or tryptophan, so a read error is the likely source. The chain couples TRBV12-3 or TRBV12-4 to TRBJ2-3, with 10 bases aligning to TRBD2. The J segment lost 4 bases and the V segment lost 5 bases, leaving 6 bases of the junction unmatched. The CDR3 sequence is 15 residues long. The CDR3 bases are TGTGCCAGCAGTCACGGGACTAGCGCAGCAGATACGCAGTATTCT. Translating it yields CASSHGTSAADTQYS.

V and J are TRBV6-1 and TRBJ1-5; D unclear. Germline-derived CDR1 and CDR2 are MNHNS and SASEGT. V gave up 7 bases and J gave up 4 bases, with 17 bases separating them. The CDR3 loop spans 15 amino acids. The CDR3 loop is CASISTYGNNQPQHF. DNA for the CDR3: TGTGCCAGCATAAGTACCTACGGGAATAATCAGCCCCAGCATTTT.

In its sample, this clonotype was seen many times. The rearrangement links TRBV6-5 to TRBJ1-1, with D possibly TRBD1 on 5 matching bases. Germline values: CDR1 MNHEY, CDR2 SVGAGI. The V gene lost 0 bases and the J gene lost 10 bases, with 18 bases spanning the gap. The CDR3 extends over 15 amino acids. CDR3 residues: CASSYSVRAGVGAFF. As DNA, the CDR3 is TGTGCCAGCAGTTACTCCGTGCGGGCGGGGGTTGGAGCTTTCTTT.

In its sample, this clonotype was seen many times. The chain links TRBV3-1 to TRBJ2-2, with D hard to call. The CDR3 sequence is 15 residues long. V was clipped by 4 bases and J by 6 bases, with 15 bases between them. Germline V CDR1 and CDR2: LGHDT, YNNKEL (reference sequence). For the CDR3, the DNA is TGTGCCAGCAGCCCTTCGGGTAGCAGGTCCGGGGAGCTGTTTTTT. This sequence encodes CASSPSGSRSGELFF.

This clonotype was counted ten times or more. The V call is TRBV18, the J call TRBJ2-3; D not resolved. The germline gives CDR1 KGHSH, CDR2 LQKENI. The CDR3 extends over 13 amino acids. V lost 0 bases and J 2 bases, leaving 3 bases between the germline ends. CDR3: CASSPPNTDTQYF. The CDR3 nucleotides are TGTGCCAGCTCACCACCGAACACAGATACGCAGTATTTT.

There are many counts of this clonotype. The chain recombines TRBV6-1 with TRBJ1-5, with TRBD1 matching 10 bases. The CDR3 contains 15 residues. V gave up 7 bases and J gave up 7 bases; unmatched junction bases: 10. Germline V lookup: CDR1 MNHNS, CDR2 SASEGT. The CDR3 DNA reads TGTGCCAGCACCCTCGGGACAGGGGCTTGGCAGCCCCAGCATTTT. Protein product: CASTLGTGAWQPQHF.

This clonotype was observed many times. CDR3 sequence: CSARLGDHNEQFF. The CDR3, as DNA: TGCAGTGCTAGATTGGGGGACCACAATGAGCAGTTCTTC. This chain connects TRBV20-1 to TRBJ2-1; D possibly matches TRBD1 or TRBD2 (5 bases each). Germline assignment: CDR1 DFQATT and CDR2 SNEGSKA (reference sequence). The germline V and J ends were trimmed by 2 bases and 5 bases, with 10 bases remaining between them. The CDR3 length is 13 residues.

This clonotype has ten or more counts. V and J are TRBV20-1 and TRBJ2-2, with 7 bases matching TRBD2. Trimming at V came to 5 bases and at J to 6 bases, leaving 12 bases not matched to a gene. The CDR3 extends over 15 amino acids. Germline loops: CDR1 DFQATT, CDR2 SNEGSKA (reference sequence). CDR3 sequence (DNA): TGCAGTGCTTCCTTGGGAGGGAGGTTGGCCGGGGAGCTGTTTTTT. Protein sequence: CSASLGGRLAGELFF.

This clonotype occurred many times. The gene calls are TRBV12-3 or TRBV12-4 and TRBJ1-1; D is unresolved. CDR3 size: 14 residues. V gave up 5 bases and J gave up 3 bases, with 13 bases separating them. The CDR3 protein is CASSPLAVDTEAFF. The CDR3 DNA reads TGTGCCAGCAGTCCTTTAGCCGTCGACACTGAAGCTTTCTTT.

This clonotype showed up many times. CDR3 amino acids: CASSEKGSGNTIYF. In nucleotides, the CDR3 is TGTGCCAGCAGTGAAAAGGGCTCTGGAAACACCATATATTTT. This sequence joins TRBV2 and TRBJ1-3, with no clear D. The CDR3 length is 14 residues. CDR1 is SNHLY, CDR2 FYNNEI, per germline. Trimming took 2 bases from V and 0 from J, leaving 5 bases between them.

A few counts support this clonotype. In nucleotides, the CDR3 is TGTGCCAGCGGCGACGGGGGTGGGGGCACAGATACGCAGTATTTT. Translation: CASGDGGGGTDTQYF. J is TRBJ2-3 and V is TRBV3-1; weak D call: TRBD2 (6 bases). Germline-derived CDR1 and CDR2 are LGHDT and YNNKEL (reference sequence). This CDR3 comprises 15 residues. V was pared by 8 bases and J by 1 base, with 16 bases between.

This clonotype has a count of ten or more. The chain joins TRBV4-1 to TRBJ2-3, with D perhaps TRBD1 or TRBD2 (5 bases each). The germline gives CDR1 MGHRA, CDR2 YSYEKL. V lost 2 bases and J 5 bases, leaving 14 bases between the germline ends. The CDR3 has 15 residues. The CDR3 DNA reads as TGCGCCAGCAGCCAACGAGGGGCCACGGGAGATACGCAGTATTTT. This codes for CASSQRGATGDTQYF.

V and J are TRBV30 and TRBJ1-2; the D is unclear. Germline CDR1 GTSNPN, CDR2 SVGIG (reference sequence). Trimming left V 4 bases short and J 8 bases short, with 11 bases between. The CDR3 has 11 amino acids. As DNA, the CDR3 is TGTGCCTGGAAACCGTTCGGGGGCTACACCTTC. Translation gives CAWKPFGGYTF.

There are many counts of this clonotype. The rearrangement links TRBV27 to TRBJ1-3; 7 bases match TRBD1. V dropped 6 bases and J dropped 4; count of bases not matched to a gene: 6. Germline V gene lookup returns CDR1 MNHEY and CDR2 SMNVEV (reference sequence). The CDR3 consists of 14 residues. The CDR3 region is CASSTTGYGNTIYF. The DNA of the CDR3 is TGTGCCAGCAGCACGACAGGGTACGGAAACACCATATATTTT.

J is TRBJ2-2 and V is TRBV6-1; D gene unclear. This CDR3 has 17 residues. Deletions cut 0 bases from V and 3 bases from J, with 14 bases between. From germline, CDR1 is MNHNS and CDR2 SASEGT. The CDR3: CASSEAEGAIHTGELFF. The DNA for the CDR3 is TGTGCCAGCAGTGAAGCGGAAGGAGCGATACACACCGGGGAGCTGTTTTTT.

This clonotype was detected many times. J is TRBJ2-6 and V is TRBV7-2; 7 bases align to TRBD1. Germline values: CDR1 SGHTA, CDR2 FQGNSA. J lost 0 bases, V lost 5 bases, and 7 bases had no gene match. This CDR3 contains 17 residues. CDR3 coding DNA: TGTGCCAGCAGCCCCCCGGGACAGCTCTCTGGGGCCAACGTCCTGACTTTC. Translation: CASSPPGQLSGANVLTF.

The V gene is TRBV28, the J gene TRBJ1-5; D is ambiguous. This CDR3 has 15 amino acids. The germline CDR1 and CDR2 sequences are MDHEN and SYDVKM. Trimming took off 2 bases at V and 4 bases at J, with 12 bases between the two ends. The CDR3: CASSLTRSGNQPQHF. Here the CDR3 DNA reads TGTGCCAGCAGTTTAACCAGGTCAGGTAATCAGCCCCAGCATTTT.

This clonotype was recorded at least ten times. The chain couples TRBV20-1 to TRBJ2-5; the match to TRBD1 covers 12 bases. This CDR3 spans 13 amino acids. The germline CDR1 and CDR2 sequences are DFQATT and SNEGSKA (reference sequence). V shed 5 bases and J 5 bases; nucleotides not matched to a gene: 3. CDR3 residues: CSAWDRGQETQYF. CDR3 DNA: TGCAGTGCTTGGGACAGGGGGCAGGAGACCCAGTACTTC.

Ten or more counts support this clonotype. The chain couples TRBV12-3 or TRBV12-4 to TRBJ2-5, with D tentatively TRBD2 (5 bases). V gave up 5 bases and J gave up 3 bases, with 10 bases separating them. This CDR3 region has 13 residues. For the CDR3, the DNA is TGTGCCAGCAGTCGCCCCGGGGAAGAGACCCAGTACTTC. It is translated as CASSRPGEETQYF.

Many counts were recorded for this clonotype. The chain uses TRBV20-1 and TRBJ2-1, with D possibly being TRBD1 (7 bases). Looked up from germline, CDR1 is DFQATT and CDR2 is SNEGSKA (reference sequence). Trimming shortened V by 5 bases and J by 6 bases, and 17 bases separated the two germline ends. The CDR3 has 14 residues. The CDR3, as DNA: TGCAGTGCTCAGGACAGGAGGGGAGGCAATGAGCAGTTCTTC. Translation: CSAQDRRGGNEQFF.

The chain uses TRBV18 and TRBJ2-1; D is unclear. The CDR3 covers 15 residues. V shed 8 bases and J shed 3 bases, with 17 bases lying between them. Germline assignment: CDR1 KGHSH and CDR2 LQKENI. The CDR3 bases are TGTGCCAGCGCGATAGACTGGTCAGTCTACAATGAGCAGTTCTTC. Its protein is CASAIDWSVYNEQFF. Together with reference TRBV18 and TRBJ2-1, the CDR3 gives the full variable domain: NAGVMQNPRHLVRRRGQEARLRCSPMKGHSHVYWYRQLPEEGLKFMVYLQKENIIDESGMPKERFSAEFPKEGPSILRIQQVVRGDSAAYFCASAIDWSVYNEQFFGPGTRLTVL.

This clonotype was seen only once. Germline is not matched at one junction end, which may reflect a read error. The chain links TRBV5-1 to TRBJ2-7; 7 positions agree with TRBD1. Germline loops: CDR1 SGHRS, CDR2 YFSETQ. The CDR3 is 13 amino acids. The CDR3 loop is CASSGGQASEQYF. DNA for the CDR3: TGTGCCAGCAGCGGTGGACAGGCCTCCGAGCAGTACTTC. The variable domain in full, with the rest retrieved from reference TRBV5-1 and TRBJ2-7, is KAGVTQTPRYLIKTRGQQVTLSCSPISGHRSVSWYQQTPGQGLQFLFEYFSETQRNKGNFPGRFSGRQFSNSRSEMNVSTLELGDSALYLCASSGGQASEQYFGPGTRLTVT.

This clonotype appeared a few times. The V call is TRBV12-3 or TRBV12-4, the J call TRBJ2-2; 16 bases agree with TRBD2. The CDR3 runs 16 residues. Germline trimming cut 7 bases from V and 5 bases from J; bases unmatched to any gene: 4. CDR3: CASNRGLAGGTGELFF. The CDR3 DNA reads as TGTGCCAGCAACAGGGGACTAGCGGGAGGGACCGGGGAGCTGTTTTTT.

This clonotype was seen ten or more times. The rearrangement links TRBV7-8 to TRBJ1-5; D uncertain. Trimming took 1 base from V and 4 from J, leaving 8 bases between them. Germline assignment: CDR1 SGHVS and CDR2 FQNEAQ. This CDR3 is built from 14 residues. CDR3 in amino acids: CASSLVSPNQPQHF. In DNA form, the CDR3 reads TGTGCCAGCAGCTTAGTGTCGCCAAATCAGCCCCAGCATTTT.

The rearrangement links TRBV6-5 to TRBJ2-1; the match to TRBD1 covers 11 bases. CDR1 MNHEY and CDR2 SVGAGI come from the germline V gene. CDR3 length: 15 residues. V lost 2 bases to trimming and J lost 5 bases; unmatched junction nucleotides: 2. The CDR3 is CASSYGTGGNNEQFF. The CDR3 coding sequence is TGTGCCAGCAGTTACGGGACAGGGGGGAACAATGAGCAGTTCTTC.